This entry is about one T cell receptor (beta chain). This sample is drawn from a study of blood T cell repertoires in COVID-19. As for the study in general: Acute and convalescent COVID-19 samples came from the United States, Italy and Spain. T cells, B-cell-depleted T cells, or PBMCs supplied cDNA or gDNA.

Clones were sequenced by immunoSEQ multiplex PCR, and TCRdb holds only the in-frame ones, with some missing. Here the sample spans 200,000 to 250,000 clones, around 82% being singletons. Trimming cost V 3 bases and J 0 bases, with 8 bases left between them. Germline loops: CDR1 SEHNR, CDR2 FQNEAQ (reference sequence). This CDR3 has 14 residues. This sequence originates from a woman in her forties or fifties who had been exposed to COVID-19. The sequencing input was PBMCs or T cells enriched from blood (not recorded which). The V gene is TRBV7-9, the J gene TRBJ1-2, with D unresolved. The CDR3 loop reads CASSFPGANYGYTF. CDR3 DNA sequence: TGTGCCAGCAGCTTCCCCGGGGCTAACTATGGCTACACCTTC.